The 18 T cell receptor beta chains listed next were all sequenced from one sample in a study of cytomegalovirus exposure and HLA in healthy donors. Only in-frame clones appear in the TCRdb table, and some are missing; sequencing was by immunoSEQ multiplex PCR. The sample includes some 98,000 clones, roughly 87% of them seen just once. The sequenced material came from PBMCs. The receptor source for this set is a man between 18 and 29 years old in good health and CMV-seropositive.

This clone has only one observation. V usage is TRBV27 and J usage is TRBJ2-3; weak D call: TRBD1 (6 bases). Germline V gives CDR1 MNHEY, CDR2 SMNVEV (reference sequence). V dropped 2 bases and J dropped 0 bases, with 12 bases sitting between them. This CDR3 spans 16 amino acids. DNA for the CDR3: TGTGCCAGCAGTTTAAGTTTAGACAGGAGCACAGATACGCAGTATTTT. This encodes CASSLSLDRSTDTQYF.

This sequence joins TRBV6-8 and TRBJ2-7; TRBD2 matches at 7 bases. Germline trimming cut 2 bases from V and 0 bases from J; bases unmatched to any gene: 10. The CDR3 loop spans 17 amino acids. CDR1 is MNHGY, CDR2 SAAAGT, per germline. The CDR3 nucleotides read TGTGCCAGCAGTTACCACCTAATAGCGGGCCTCTCCTACGAGCAGTACTTC. Translating gives CASSYHLIAGLSYEQYF.

The chain has TRBV4-3 and TRBJ2-6, with D perhaps TRBD1 (6 bases). From germline, CDR1 is LGHNA and CDR2 YSLEER. This CDR3 comprises 18 residues. V was trimmed by 5 bases and J by 0 bases, leaving 17 bases between them. DNA for the CDR3: TGCGCCAGCAGCTCCTCCGGGACAAGCTTCTCTGGGGCCAACGTCCTGACTTTC. This translates into CASSSSGTSFSGANVLTF.

This rearrangement joins TRBV9 to TRBJ2-1, with 7 bases identical to TRBD1. The J segment lost 2 bases and the V segment lost 3 bases, leaving 14 bases of the junction unmatched. The CDR3 contains 18 residues. CDR1 SGDLS and CDR2 YYNGEE come from the germline V gene. This CDR3 is CASSEWTGRPVPYNEQFF. The CDR3 nucleotides read TGTGCCAGCAGCGAGTGGACAGGCCGCCCGGTCCCCTACAATGAGCAGTTCTTC.

V gene TRBV9 combines with J gene TRBJ1-2; perhaps TRBD1 as D (6 bases). Trimming removed 0 bases at V and 7 bases at J, with 10 bases between. Germline CDR1 and CDR2: SGDLS and YYNGEE. The CDR3 covers 13 residues. CDR3 nucleotide sequence: TGTGCCAGCAGCGTAGTACAGGGTAGTGGCTACACCTTC. Amino acid sequence: CASSVVQGSGYTF. Together with reference TRBV9 and TRBJ1-2, the CDR3 gives the full variable domain: DSGVTQTPKHLITATGQRVTLRCSPRSGDLSVYWYQQSLDQGLQFLIQYYNGEERAKGNILERFSAQQFPDLHSELNLSSLELGDSALYFCASSVVQGSGYTFGSGTRLTVV.

The genes are TRBV11-2 and TRBJ1-2; weak D call: TRBD1 (6 bases). The V gene lost 0 bases and the J gene lost 0 bases, with 23 bases spanning the gap. CDR1 and CDR2 from the germline V gene are SGHAT and FQNNGV. The CDR3 runs to 20 residues. The CDR3 protein is CASSLDLPGQLHLSNYGYTF. Written as DNA, the CDR3 is TGTGCCAGCAGCTTAGATCTCCCTGGACAGCTTCATCTTTCTAACTATGGCTACACCTTC.

This clone has just one count. This CDR3 is CASETGGFSSYNEQFF. CDR3 DNA: TGCGCCAGCGAAACAGGGGGATTCTCGTCCTACAATGAGCAGTTCTTC. The chain employs TRBV5-1 and TRBJ2-1; TRBD1 matches 8 bases. With 7 bases clipped from V and 1 base from J, the junction kept 10 bases outside the gene matches. Germline lookup yields CDR1 SGHRS and CDR2 YFSETQ. The CDR3 totals 16 residues.

The genes are TRBV18 and TRBJ2-7; 7 nucleotides line up with TRBD1. The V and J ends lost 3 bases and 2 bases, in that order; junction bases with no gene match: 10. Germline loops: CDR1 KGHSH, CDR2 LQKENI. The CDR3 length is 16 residues. The CDR3 loop reads CASSPRHGTEPYEQYF. The DNA of the CDR3 is TGTGCCAGCTCACCGCGTCATGGGACAGAGCCCTACGAGCAGTACTTC. The whole variable domain, remainder taken from reference TRBV18 and TRBJ2-7, is NAGVMQNPRHLVRRRGQEARLRCSPMKGHSHVYWYRQLPEEGLKFMVYLQKENIIDESGMPKERFSAEFPKEGPSILRIQQVVRGDSAAYFCASSPRHGTEPYEQYFGPGTRLTVT.

J is TRBJ2-2 and V is TRBV29-1; tentatively, D is TRBD1 (5 bases). Germline V lookup: CDR1 SQVTM, CDR2 ANQGSEA. V shed 5 bases and J shed 1 base, with 11 bases lying between them. The length of the CDR3 is 14 residues. The CDR3 DNA follows: TGCAGCGTTACAGGCCCCTTGAACACCGGGGAGCTGTTTTTT. Translated: CSVTGPLNTGELFF.

This sequence joins TRBV5-1 and TRBJ2-3, with 8 bases fitting TRBD2. Germline V gene data show CDR1 as SGHRS and CDR2 as YFSETQ. The CDR3 is 15 residues long. Trimming removed 4 bases from V and 0 bases from J; junction bases left unmatched: 4. CDR3 DNA: TGCGCCAGCAGCATTAGCGGGGTTAGCACAGATACGCAGTATTTT. It codes for CASSISGVSTDTQYF.

This chain uses TRBV11-3 with TRBJ2-7; perhaps TRBD2 as D (5 bases). The germline gives CDR1 SGHNT, CDR2 YENEEA. The V end lost 5 bases, the J end lost 1 base, and 12 bases lay between the germline ends. This CDR3 region has 14 residues. The DNA for the CDR3 is TGTGCCAGCAGCCTCCAGGACTCTTCCTACGAGCAGTACTTC. Amino acids: CASSLQDSSYEQYF.

This clone was detected once. This chain links TRBV18 with TRBJ2-7; TRBD1 might be the D (6 bases). The CDR3 consists of 16 residues. Trimming removed 2 bases at V and 3 bases at J, with 17 bases between. Germline values: CDR1 KGHSH, CDR2 LQKENI. CDR3 loop: CASSPSIIEGDYEQYF. The CDR3 DNA is TGTGCCAGCTCACCAAGTATCATTGAGGGGGACTACGAGCAGTACTTC.

The chain links TRBV15 to TRBJ2-7; 8 bases map to TRBD1. Germline lookup yields CDR1 LNHNV and CDR2 YYDKDF (reference sequence). The V gene end was trimmed by 0 bases and the J gene end by 3 bases; junction bases not matched to a gene: 7. This CDR3 comprises 16 residues. CDR3 residues: CATSRDPGGLNYEQYF. The DNA for the CDR3 is TGTGCCACCAGCAGAGATCCAGGGGGCTTGAACTACGAGCAGTACTTC.

This rearrangement joins TRBV7-6 to TRBJ2-2; D unresolved. Trimming took off 5 bases at V and 7 bases at J, with 5 bases between the two ends. The CDR3 consists of 11 residues. Germline-derived CDR1 and CDR2 are SGHVS and FNYEAQ. CDR3 loop: CASSLVGELFF. Written as DNA, the CDR3 is TGTGCCAGCAGCCTCGTCGGGGAGCTGTTTTTT.

The chain carries TRBV7-9 and TRBJ2-2; no reliable D call. The V end lost 2 bases, the J end lost 0 bases, and 7 bases lay between the germline ends. The CDR3 loop spans 15 amino acids. CDR1 SEHNR and CDR2 FQNEAQ come from the germline V gene (reference sequence). The CDR3 is CASSLLRANTGELFF. The CDR3 region has the DNA TGTGCCAGCAGCTTATTACGGGCGAACACCGGGGAGCTGTTTTTT.

The count of this clone is one. The chain couples TRBV5-3 to TRBJ2-7; TRBD2 matches 7 bases. TRBV5-3 is identified as an open reading frame with a role that is uncertain. Germline trimming cut 1 base from V and 0 bases from J; bases unmatched to any gene: 7. CDR3 length equals 16 residues. The CDR3 sequence is CARSLLSSGDSYEQYF. The CDR3, as DNA: TGTGCCAGAAGCTTGTTATCTAGCGGCGACTCCTACGAGCAGTACTTC.

J is TRBJ2-7 and V is TRBV14; D possibly corresponds to TRBD2 (5 bases). Deletions cut 0 bases from V and 4 bases from J, with 7 bases between. Germline assignment: CDR1 SGHDN and CDR2 FVKESK. This CDR3 comprises 13 residues. The CDR3 DNA is TGTGCCAGCAGCCAAGATCGGGAATACGAGCAGTACTTC. Translated, it gives CASSQDREYEQYF.

The rearrangement joins TRBV4-2 to TRBJ1-4; 10 bases are a match to TRBD1. The J segment lost 7 bases and the V segment lost 0 bases, leaving 5 bases of the junction unmatched. This CDR3 contains 16 residues. Germline V gene data show CDR1 as LGHNA and CDR2 as YNFKEQ. CDR3 region: CASSQEEGQGSEKLFF. The CDR3 DNA follows: TGTGCCAGCAGCCAAGAAGAGGGACAGGGGAGTGAAAAACTGTTTTTT.